This T cell receptor (beta chain) was recorded in a study of blood T cell repertoires in COVID-19. As for the study in general: COVID-19 samples, acute and convalescent, were from the United States, Italy and Spain. In each case, the material was cDNA or gDNA derived from T cells, B-cell-depleted T cells, or PBMCs.

Original data processing: Amplification of reference gene primers provided the estimated nucleated cell counts. Data came from immunoSEQ multiplex PCR; TCRdb stores just in-frame clones and leaves some out. The DNA gave D and trimming, while V, J and clone size come from that table. The sample has approximately 300,000 clones; about 83% are singletons. V lost 1 base and J 5 bases, leaving 8 bases between the germline ends. This CDR3 region has 14 residues. Germline V gene sequence: CDR1 MGHDK, CDR2 SYGVNS. The specimen was peripheral blood. V gene TRBV25-1 combines with J gene TRBJ1-4; D unclear. The receptor comes from a woman between 50 and 59 years old with acute or convalescent COVID-19. CDR3: CASSESSLNEKLFF. DNA of the CDR3: TGTGCCAGCAGTGAATCAAGCCTCAATGAAAAACTGTTTTTT.